Given below is one TCR beta chain in context. Its target is unknown. Per germline, CDR1 SEHNR and CDR2 FQNEAQ (reference sequence). V shed 5 bases, J shed 12 bases, and the junction held 6 bases outside the gene matches. This CDR3 has 12 residues. This entry comes from a study of cytomegalovirus exposure and HLA in healthy donors. Whole-study findings and limits: An assumption of roughly uniform sequencing depth across donors underlay the presence/absence analyses.

PCR involved 60 Vbeta and 13 Jbeta primers. This table comes from immunoSEQ multiplex PCR, and its TCRdb copy is limited to in-frame clones, with some not included. Among about 180,000 clones, around four fifths were seen once, and the ten largest hold approximately 2.1%. The sample consisted of PBMCs. The chain uses TRBV7-9 and TRBJ1-5; 8 bases match TRBD1. This receptor was taken from a woman aged 30 to 39 in good health and CMV-seronegative. In DNA form, the CDR3 reads TGTGCCAGCAGCCCCGACAGGGGCCACCAGCATTTT. Encoded protein: CASSPDRGHQHF.